The rows below give T cell receptor beta chains drawn from one sample of a study of blood T cell repertoires in COVID-19. Using immunoSEQ multiplex PCR, the repertoire was profiled, and TCRdb retains in-frame clones only, with some absent. The sample shows 350,000 to 450,000 clones, approximately 91% of them seen only once. The sequencing input was PBMCs or T cells enriched from blood (not recorded which). These receptors all stem from a middle-aged woman who had been exposed to COVID-19. The CDR3 runs from the conserved cysteine through the conserved F or W. A D gene is named only where the DNA matches it firmly. Size is omitted from some rows. Given values are once, few, many or a class for expanded clones.

cdr3_length clone_size d_call j_call v_call cdr3_nt cdr3_aa
16 - - TRBJ1-2 TRBV10-3 TGTGCCATCAGTGATAACCCGGGGAAGTTTAACTATGGCTACACCTTC CAISDNPGKFNYGYTF
15 - - TRBJ1-4 TRBV2 TGTGCCAGCAGCCCCCGGGGGGGAACTAATGAAAAACTGTTTTTT CASSPRGGTNEKLFF
14 - - TRBJ1-2 TRBV7-8 TGTGCCAGCAGCTCCCGGACGGGAAACTATGGCTACACCTTC CASSSRTGNYGYTF
13 - TRBD1 TRBJ1-4 TRBV5-1 TGCGCCAGCAGAGGGACAGCTAATGAAAAACTGTTTTTT CASRGTANEKLFF
15 - - TRBJ1-1 TRBV18 TGTGCCAGCTCACGCAACTCTCAGGGGAACACTGAAGCTTTCTTT CASSRNSQGNTEAFF
15 once - TRBJ2-2 TRBV6-5 TGTGCCAGCATTTCTAGTAGCGGGAACACCGGGGAGCTGTTTTTT CASISSSGNTGELFF
17 - TRBD2 TRBJ2-1 TRBV25-1 TGTGCCAGCAGTGAGGGGGTTCTGACTAGCGGGAGAGGTGAGCAGTTCTTC CASSEGVLTSGRGEQFF
15 - - TRBJ2-7 TRBV24-1 TGTGCCACCAGTGATAGATTCGCAGGGCCCAACGCGCAGTACTTC CATSDRFAGPNAQYF
15 - - TRBJ2-1 TRBV19 TGTGCCAGTAGTATTAGGGCAGGGCTTATGAATGAGCAGTTCTTC CASSIRAGLMNEQFF
15 - - TRBJ1-5 TRBV6-2/TRBV6-3 TGTGCCAGCAGTTATAGCTCGGCGGGAAGCCAGCCCCAGCATTTT CASSYSSAGSQPQHF
11 - - TRBJ2-1 TRBV18 TGTGCCAGCTCGGACTCCCGTGAGCAGTTCTTC CASSDSREQFF
14 - - TRBJ1-6 TRBV6-5 TGTGCCAGCACCTACCGGGGGAACGCGTCACCCCTCCACTTT CASTYRGNASPLHF
15 - - TRBJ2-1 TRBV9 TGTGCCAGCAGCGTCGACCCCAGGCTGTACAATGAGCAGTTCTTC CASSVDPRLYNEQFF
15 - TRBD1 TRBJ1-2 TRBV24-1 TGTGCCACCAGTGACCCCGCCGGGACAGCCTATGGCTACACCTTC CATSDPAGTAYGYTF
15 few TRBD1 TRBJ1-2 TRBV27 TGTGCCAGCAGTTCCCCGGGACAGGGGATAAAGGGCTACACCTTC CASSSPGQGIKGYTF